Following are 21 T cell receptor beta chains from one sample sequenced in a study of T cell responses to AZD1222 COVID-19 vaccine. Profiling relied on immunoSEQ multiplex PCR, and the TCRdb table lists in-frame clones only, not all of them. The table lists 150,000 or so clones, about 91% of them singletons. Sequences were derived from peripheral blood, sampled on day 0 of AZD1222 vaccination. Receptors were obtained from an adult in good health.

The rearrangement uses TRBV10-1 and TRBJ2-7; 7 bases match TRBD2. With V trimmed by 2 bases and J by 0 bases, 7 bases remained unmatched. The CDR3 contains 16 residues. Per the germline V gene, CDR1 is WNHNN and CDR2 is SYGVQD (reference sequence). The CDR3 region is CASSEVTGGSSYEQYF. The CDR3 bases are TGCGCCAGCAGTGAGGTAACGGGAGGTAGCTCCTACGAGCAGTACTTC.

The chain is built from TRBV5-1 and TRBJ1-3; 7 nucleotides line up with TRBD1. Looked up from germline, CDR1 is SGHRS and CDR2 is YFSETQ. CDR3 length equals 15 residues. After removal of 3 bases from V and 2 bases from J, the junction contained 5 bases not matched to a gene. CDR3 sequence: CASSSLTGTGNTIYF. The CDR3 DNA sequence: TGCGCCAGCAGCTCCTTGACAGGGACTGGAAACACCATATATTTT.

The V call is TRBV10-3, the J call TRBJ1-4; tentatively, D is TRBD1 (6 bases). Trimming cost V 2 bases and J 7 bases, with 8 bases left between them. This CDR3 is built from 13 residues. The V gene's germline CDR1 is ENHRY and CDR2 SYGVKD. This CDR3 is CAISEGRGEKLFF. The DNA for the CDR3 is TGTGCCATCAGTGAGGGCAGGGGTGAAAAACTGTTTTTT.

The chain recombines TRBV5-1 with TRBJ1-3; 7 bases fit TRBD1. V was pared by 3 bases and J by 0 bases, with 3 bases of the junction left unmatched. The CDR3 is made up of 15 amino acids. Germline V gene lookup returns CDR1 SGHRS and CDR2 YFSETQ. The DNA of the CDR3 is TGCGCCAGCAGCTCGACAGGGAGCTCTGGAAACACCATATATTTT. Translation: CASSSTGSSGNTIYF. Drawing the rest from reference TRBV5-1 and TRBJ1-3, the complete variable domain is KAGVTQTPRYLIKTRGQQVTLSCSPISGHRSVSWYQQTPGQGLQFLFEYFSETQRNKGNFPGRFSGRQFSNSRSEMNVSTLELGDSALYLCASSSTGSSGNTIYFGEGSWLTVV.

The V gene is TRBV30, the J gene TRBJ2-3, with 9 bases aligning to TRBD2. Per the germline V gene, CDR1 is GTSNPN and CDR2 is SVGIG (reference sequence). The CDR3 covers 14 residues. Unmatched junction bases numbered 10, after V lost 5 bases and J lost 7 bases. The CDR3 sequence is CAWAIAGVANTQYF. CDR3 bases: TGTGCCTGGGCCATAGCGGGAGTGGCCAATACGCAGTATTTT. Full variable domain (outside the CDR3, taken from reference TRBV30 and TRBJ2-3): SQTIHQWPATLVQPVGSPLSLECTVEGTSNPNLYWYRQAAGRGLQLLFYSVGIGQISSEVPQNLSASRPQDRQFILSSKKLLLSDSGFYLCAWAIAGVANTQYFGPGTRLTVL.

This clone was observed once. The chain links TRBV19 to TRBJ1-3; D perhaps matches TRBD1 (6 bases). Germline values: CDR1 LNHDA, CDR2 SQIVND (reference sequence). The V end lost 0 bases, the J end lost 1 base, and 10 bases lay between the germline ends. The CDR3 extends over 16 amino acids. In DNA form, the CDR3 reads TGTGCCAGTAGTATAGATAATCAGGGGTCTGGAAACACCATATATTTT. Amino acids: CASSIDNQGSGNTIYF.

The rearrangement links TRBV7-2 to TRBJ2-5; D uncertain. V was shortened by 5 bases and J by 6 bases, with 13 bases between the two germline ends. The CDR3 extends over 13 amino acids. Germline V gene lookup returns CDR1 SGHTA and CDR2 FQGNSA. CDR3: CASSPYPQQTQYF. DNA for the CDR3: TGTGCCAGCAGCCCATACCCCCAGCAGACCCAGTACTTC.

The V call is TRBV5-6, the J call TRBJ2-3, with a weak D call TRBD1 (6 bases). CDR3 length: 17 residues. Germline assignment: CDR1 SGHDT and CDR2 YYEEEE. Trimming left V 3 bases short and J 2 bases short, with 19 bases between. The DNA for the CDR3 is TGTGCCAGCAGCTCTACAGGGAACTATCCTAACACAGATACGCAGTATTTT. Translated, it gives CASSSTGNYPNTDTQYF.

The genes are TRBV19 and TRBJ1-1; D gene ambiguous. Per the germline V gene, CDR1 is LNHDA and CDR2 is SQIVND (reference sequence). The CDR3 is 12 amino acids. Trimming left V 8 bases short and J 1 base short, with 8 bases between. The CDR3, as DNA: TGTGCCAGTCGACGGGAGAACACTGAAGCTTTCTTT. Protein sequence: CASRRENTEAFF.

The rearrangement joins TRBV18 to TRBJ1-6, with D unclear. Trimming shortened V by 3 bases and J by 10 bases, and 16 bases separated the two germline ends. The CDR3 runs 15 residues. The germline V gene encodes CDR1 KGHSH and CDR2 LQKENI. CDR3 amino acids: CASSPMDAGKSPLHF. The CDR3 DNA sequence: TGTGCCAGCTCACCGATGGACGCAGGAAAATCACCCCTCCACTTT. Drawing the rest from reference TRBV18 and TRBJ1-6, the complete variable domain is NAGVMQNPRHLVRRRGQEARLRCSPMKGHSHVYWYRQLPEEGLKFMVYLQKENIIDESGMPKERFSAEFPKEGPSILRIQQVVRGDSAAYFCASSPMDAGKSPLHFGNGTRLTVT.

The CDR3 coding sequence is TGTGCCAGCAGCTCACTAGCGGGAGCCACAGATACGCAGTATTTT. Translated, it gives CASSSLAGATDTQYF. J is TRBJ2-3 and V is TRBV7-2, with 11 bases that match TRBD2. There are 15 residues in the CDR3. Germline CDR1 reads SGHTA; CDR2 reads FQGNSA. The junction had 2 bases not matched to a gene; V was cut back by 4 bases and J by 2 bases. The variable domain in full, completed from reference TRBV7-2 and TRBJ2-3, reads GAGVSQSPSNKVTEKGKDVELRCDPISGHTALYWYRQSLGQGLEFLIYFQGNSAPDKSGLPSDRFSAERTGGSVSTLTIQRTQQEDSAVYLCASSSLAGATDTQYFGPGTRLTVL.

The chain recombines TRBV4-1 with TRBJ1-1, with a tentative D call TRBD1 (5 bases). The germline V gene encodes CDR1 MGHRA and CDR2 YSYEKL. The CDR3 runs 15 residues. Trimming took off 4 bases at V and 1 base at J, with 13 bases between the two ends. CDR3 nucleotides: TGCGCCAGCAGCCCATGGACAAGGACGAACACTGAAGCTTTCTTT. Protein product: CASSPWTRTNTEAFF.

This sequence joins TRBV5-5 and TRBJ2-5; a possible D gene is TRBD2 (5 bases). The CDR3 length is 15 residues. V lost 0 bases and J lost 5, with 14 bases in between. Germline-derived CDR1 and CDR2 are SGHKS and YYEKEE (reference sequence). The CDR3 nucleotides read TGTGCCAGCAGCTTGGTAGTCGTCGGCGGGGAGACCCAGTACTTC. It yields the protein CASSLVVVGGETQYF.

The chain joins TRBV23-1 to TRBJ1-2; D uncertain. TRBV23-1 is an ORF, with its function uncertain. The CDR3 is 17 amino acids. Trimming pared 6 bases from V and 7 bases from J, leaving 27 bases between. In DNA, the CDR3 is TGCGCCAGCAGGCACTACAAGGTTGGAGGGCAGTCTCGTGGCTACACCTTC. Encoded protein: CASRHYKVGGQSRGYTF.

The chain has TRBV6-1 and TRBJ1-3, with 9 positions matching TRBD1. CDR1 and CDR2 from the germline V gene are MNHNS and SASEGT. J was trimmed by 7 bases and V by 1 base; bases with no gene match: 2. This CDR3 is 14 amino acids long. Here the CDR3 reads CASSEDRGRNTIYF. For the CDR3, the DNA is TGTGCCAGCAGTGAAGACAGGGGGCGGAACACCATATATTTT.

In DNA, the CDR3 is TGCGCCAGCAGCCAAGGTAGGGCTAGCGGGAGCTCTTTGGGTGAGCAGTTCTTC. It codes for CASSQGRASGSSLGEQFF. The chain recombines TRBV4-3 with TRBJ2-1; 10 bases are shared with TRBD2. Trimming took 1 base from V and 9 from J; bases not matched to a gene: 15. The germline V gene has CDR1 LGHNA and CDR2 YSLEER. The CDR3 is 18 amino acids.

The chain links TRBV18 to TRBJ2-2, with 11 bases identical to TRBD1. This CDR3 region has 20 residues. The junction had 10 bases not matched to a gene; V was cut back by 1 base and J by 0 bases. Germline-derived CDR1 and CDR2 are KGHSH and LQKENI. CDR3 loop: CASSPRIIRGQGANTGELFF. In DNA, the CDR3 is TGTGCCAGCTCACCACGTATCATACGGGGACAGGGGGCGAACACCGGGGAGCTGTTTTTT.

J is TRBJ1-6 and V is TRBV11-3; TRBD1 is a possible D gene (5 bases). This CDR3 is built from 14 residues. The V end lost 4 bases, the J end lost 7 bases, and 11 bases lay between the germline ends. Germline V gene lookup returns CDR1 SGHNT and CDR2 YENEEA. CDR3 sequence (DNA): TGTGCCAGCAGCTCTTCCAGGGACAATTCACCCCTCCACTTT. Its translation: CASSSSRDNSPLHF.

The gene calls are TRBV29-1 and TRBJ1-1, with 8 bases matching TRBD1. Germline loops: CDR1 SQVTM, CDR2 ANQGSEA. This CDR3 is built from 17 residues. V trimming: 3 bases; J trimming: 2 bases; junction bases outside the gene matches: 14. Here the CDR3 DNA reads TGCAGCGTTGACGGATCGACAGGGGTATTCCCTAACACTGAAGCTTTCTTT. Protein: CSVDGSTGVFPNTEAFF.

This clone was seen a handful of times. The chain couples TRBV2 to TRBJ2-2; 7 bases agree with TRBD1. Germline V gene data show CDR1 as SNHLY and CDR2 as FYNNEI. V lost 6 bases, J lost 0 bases, and 4 bases stayed unmatched. The CDR3 loop spans 15 amino acids. The CDR3, as DNA: TGTGCCAGCAGACTAGACAGGGCGAACACCGGGGAGCTGTTTTTT. This codes for CASRLDRANTGELFF.

This clone showed up just a few times. V gene TRBV30 combines with J gene TRBJ1-3; D not resolved. The germline V and J ends were trimmed by 7 bases and 4 bases, with 11 bases remaining between them. Germline V gene lookup returns CDR1 GTSNPN and CDR2 SVGIG (reference sequence). The CDR3 totals 12 residues. CDR3 in DNA: TGTGCCTTGGGTGGCTCCGGAAACACCATATATTTT. Its translation: CALGGSGNTIYF.